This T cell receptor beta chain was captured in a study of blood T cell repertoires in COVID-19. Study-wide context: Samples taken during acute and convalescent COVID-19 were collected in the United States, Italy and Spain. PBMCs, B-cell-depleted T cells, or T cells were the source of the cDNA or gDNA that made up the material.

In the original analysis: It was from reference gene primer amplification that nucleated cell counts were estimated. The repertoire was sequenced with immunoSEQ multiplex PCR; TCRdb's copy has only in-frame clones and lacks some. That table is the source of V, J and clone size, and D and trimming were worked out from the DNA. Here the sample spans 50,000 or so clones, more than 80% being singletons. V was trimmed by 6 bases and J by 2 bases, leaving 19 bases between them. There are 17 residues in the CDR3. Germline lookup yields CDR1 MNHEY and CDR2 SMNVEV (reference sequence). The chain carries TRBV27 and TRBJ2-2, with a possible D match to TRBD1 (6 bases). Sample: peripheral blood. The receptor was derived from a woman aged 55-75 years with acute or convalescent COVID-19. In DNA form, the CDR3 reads TGTGCCAGCAGGTCCCTTGTTCTGGGACACAACACCGGGGAGCTGTTTTTT. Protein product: CASRSLVLGHNTGELFF.